These 22 T cell receptor beta chains were all obtained from the same sample, sequenced in a study of molecular identifiers for immune sequencing clone quantification. TCRdb ran MiXCR on the PCR reads and lists one entry per CDR3 protein. The top ten hold 9.5% to 10% of the sample, which has 97,000 or so distinct CDR3 sequences, about 35% seen once. Sequencing input: naive CD8+ T cells from blood, with Jurkat cell RNA spiked in. Subset specified: FACS-sorted CD8+CD4-CCR7+CD45RA+ naive T cells. These receptors were taken from a human donor in good health. Some libraries in this study had Jurkat cell RNA spiked in.

V is TRBV7-6 and J is TRBJ2-3; 12 bases align to TRBD2. This CDR3 region has 19 residues. Germline values: CDR1 SGHVS, CDR2 FNYEAQ. V shed 1 base and J 4 bases; nucleotides not matched to a gene: 12. CDR3 bases: TGTGCCAGCAGCTTAGGGGCGCTGGGACTAGCGGGTAGGGCAGATACGCAGTATTTT. Translation: CASSLGALGLAGRADTQYF.

This chain's CDR3 is CASSTDRATYEQYF. CDR3 nucleotide sequence: TGCGCCAGCAGCACCGACAGGGCCACCTACGAGCAGTACTTC. V gene TRBV5-1 combines with J gene TRBJ2-7, with 7 bases lining up with TRBD1. Germline trimming cut 4 bases from V and 2 bases from J; bases unmatched to any gene: 6. Germline lookup yields CDR1 SGHRS and CDR2 YFSETQ. The CDR3 covers 14 residues.

The chain couples TRBV14 to TRBJ2-7; D call uncertain. The CDR3 has 11 amino acids. Per germline, CDR1 SGHDN and CDR2 FVKESK. V was pared by 4 bases and J by 7 bases, with 8 bases between. The CDR3 DNA sequence: TGTGCCAGCAGCCGCTCCGTGGAGCAGTACTTC. Translation gives CASSRSVEQYF.

With respect to this clonotype: The likely explanation is a read error, given a far larger clone one base away. The CDR3 carries no conserved terminal phenylalanine or tryptophan, so it likely arises from a read error. The CDR3 coding sequence is TGTGCCAGCAGCTTAGGCACAGATACGCAGTATGTT. Its translation is CASSLGTDTQYV. V gene TRBV7-8 combines with J gene TRBJ2-3; D gene uncertain. Germline assignment: CDR1 SGHVS and CDR2 FQNEAQ. The CDR3 length is 12 residues. The V end lost 1 base, the J end lost 1 base, and 0 bases lay between the germline ends.

Details on this clonotype: Just one base apart from a much larger clone, this may be a read error. V usage is TRBV28 and J usage is TRBJ2-2; maybe TRBD1 (6 bases). The CDR3 is 15 amino acids. Germline V gene data show CDR1 as MDHEN and CDR2 as SYDVKM. The CDR3 DNA reads TGTGCCAGCAGCCCCCGGGACACAGACACCGGGGAGCTGTTGTTT. This codes for CASSPRDTDTGELLF.

This clonotype was detected a few times. The V and J genes are TRBV10-3 and TRBJ2-1; D not certain. Per germline, CDR1 ENHRY and CDR2 SYGVKD. CDR3 size: 13 residues. V lost 0 bases and J 9 bases, leaving 9 bases between the germline ends. CDR3 amino acids: CAISESTLFEQFF. DNA for the CDR3: TGTGCCATCAGTGAGTCGACCCTGTTTGAGCAGTTCTTC.

This clonotype appeared a few times. The V call is TRBV7-8, the J call TRBJ2-1, with D perhaps matching TRBD1 or TRBD2 (6 bases each). The germline CDR1 and CDR2 sequences are SGHVS and FQNEAQ. V was cut by 2 bases and J by 2 bases, with 16 bases left in between. The CDR3 contains 17 residues. The CDR3 nucleotides read TGTGCCAGCAGCTTATTAGGTTGGGGGGACACCTACAATGAGCAGTTCTTC. Encoded protein: CASSLLGWGDTYNEQFF.

Note on this clonotype: The junction differs from germline at one of its ends, possibly a read error. V usage is TRBV28 and J usage is TRBJ2-7; unclear D gene. The CDR3 sequence is 13 residues long. The germline CDR1 and CDR2 sequences are MDHEN and SYDVKM. Here the CDR3 DNA reads TGTGCCAGCAGTCACGCCCCAGGATACGCGCAGTACTTC. It codes for CASSHAPGYAQYF.

This clonotype came up many times. This chain connects TRBV9 to TRBJ2-5; D could derive from TRBD1 or TRBD2 (5 bases each). The length of the CDR3 is 14 residues. The V gene's germline CDR1 is SGDLS and CDR2 YYNGEE. V gave up 0 bases and J gave up 5 bases, with 11 bases separating them. The CDR3 DNA sequence: TGTGCCAGCAGCGTAGAGCCGGGGCTGGAGACCCAGTACTTC. Its translation: CASSVEPGLETQYF. The variable domain in full, completed from reference TRBV9 and TRBJ2-5, reads DSGVTQTPKHLITATGQRVTLRCSPRSGDLSVYWYQQSLDQGLQFLIQYYNGEERAKGNILERFSAQQFPDLHSELNLSSLELGDSALYFCASSVEPGLETQYFGPGTRLLVL.

This clonotype was counted many times. The chain links TRBV7-2 to TRBJ2-7, with D possibly being TRBD1 (5 bases). The germline CDR1 and CDR2 sequences are SGHTA and FQGNSA. The CDR3 loop spans 15 amino acids. V dropped 1 base and J dropped 3 bases, with 13 bases sitting between them. The CDR3 DNA reads TGTGCCAGCAGCTTAGTGGAAGCAGGGCACTACGAGCAGTACTTC. This gives the protein CASSLVEAGHYEQYF.

As to this clonotype: The junction departs from germline at one end; a sequencing error may be responsible. The chain recombines TRBV6-6 with TRBJ2-2; D call uncertain. The CDR3 spans 13 residues. CDR1 MNHNY and CDR2 SVGAGI come from the germline V gene (reference sequence). The CDR3 sequence: CASSYSNTGELFF. In DNA form, the CDR3 reads TGTGCCAGCAGTTACTCGAATACCGGGGAGCTGTTTTTT.

The CDR3: CASSVAGTGTTTGELFF. CDR3 sequence (DNA): TGTGCCAGCAGCGTAGCGGGGACAGGGACGACCACCGGGGAGCTGTTTTTT. V gene TRBV9 combines with J gene TRBJ2-2, with 9 bases identical to TRBD1. The V gene end was trimmed by 0 bases and the J gene end by 4 bases; junction bases not matched to a gene: 7. The CDR3 runs 17 residues. Germline V gene lookup returns CDR1 SGDLS and CDR2 YYNGEE.

The chain combines TRBV18 with TRBJ2-5, with TRBD1 matching 9 bases. The CDR3 totals 16 residues. CDR1 is KGHSH, CDR2 LQKENI, per germline. The V gene end was trimmed by 2 bases and the J gene end by 5 bases; junction bases not matched to a gene: 9. CDR3 in DNA: TGTGCCAGCTCACCAAGGGACAGGGAAATTTTTGAGACCCAGTACTTC. It specifies CASSPRDREIFETQYF.

The rearrangement uses TRBV12-3 or TRBV12-4 and TRBJ1-4; D not certain. Trimming took 6 bases from V and 4 from J, leaving 12 bases between them. This CDR3 is 14 amino acids long. The CDR3, as DNA: TGTGCCAGCAGCTTTGACAACTATAATGAAAAACTGTTTTTT. Translation: CASSFDNYNEKLFF.

Comment on this clonotype: Compared with germline, one end of the junction differs, possibly owing to a read error. The genes are TRBV7-9 and TRBJ2-1; D remains ambiguous. Germline CDR1 and CDR2: SEHNR and FQNEAQ (reference sequence). The CDR3 sequence is 16 residues long. The CDR3 DNA follows: TGTGCCAGCAGCTCTTGGAAACGAAGCTCCTACAATGAGCAGATCTTC. It translates to CASSSWKRSSYNEQIF.

In its sample, this clonotype was seen a few times. V is TRBV4-1 and J is TRBJ2-7, with 8 bases matching TRBD2. The CDR3 has 14 residues. Germline assignment: CDR1 MGHRA and CDR2 YSYEKL. Trimming at V came to 4 bases and at J to 5 bases, leaving 7 bases not matched to a gene. The CDR3 loop is CASSRRREVNEQYF. CDR3 bases: TGCGCCAGCAGCCGCAGGCGGGAGGTAAACGAGCAGTACTTC.

As concerns this clonotype: This sequence may be a read error, since a much larger clone differs from it by one base. CDR3 in DNA: TGCAGCGTTGTGGGAGGTAGTCCTGGGGCCAACGTCCTGGCTTTC. It codes for CSVVGGSPGANVLAF. This chain connects TRBV29-1 to TRBJ2-6; possibly TRBD2 for D (6 bases). The CDR3 runs to 15 residues. The germline CDR1 and CDR2 sequences are SQVTM and ANQGSEA.

The rearrangement links TRBV20-1 to TRBJ2-2; no clear D gene. CDR1 and CDR2 from the germline V gene are DFQATT and SNEGSKA (reference sequence). The CDR3 runs 13 residues. The CDR3 here is CSVTEANTGELFF. The CDR3 region has the DNA TGCAGCGTAACTGAGGCGAACACCGGGGAGCTGTTTTTT.

This clonotype was recorded many times. V gene TRBV4-2 combines with J gene TRBJ2-7; D remains unclear. CDR1 is LGHNA and CDR2 is YNFKEQ in the germline V gene. Between the trimmed V and J ends, which lost 1 base and 0 bases, there was a span of 4 bases. The CDR3 totals 13 residues. For the CDR3, the DNA is TGTGCCAGCAGCCAAGTCCCCTCCTACGAGCAGTACTTC. Translating gives CASSQVPSYEQYF.

This sequence joins TRBV12-3 or TRBV12-4 and TRBJ2-1, with unresolved D. Trimming shortened V by 7 bases and J by 7 bases, and 14 bases separated the two germline ends. This CDR3 is built from 13 residues. This CDR3 reads CASIPFLGNEQFF. The CDR3 DNA sequence: TGTGCCAGCATCCCATTTTTAGGGAATGAGCAGTTCTTC.

This clonotype was observed many times. The chain is built from TRBV4-1 and TRBJ2-3; a weak D match, TRBD2 (5 bases). The CDR3 totals 14 residues. Trimming took off 1 base at V and 1 base at J, with 6 bases between the two ends. Germline V lookup: CDR1 MGHRA, CDR2 YSYEKL. In DNA, the CDR3 is TGCGCCAGCAGCCAAGCCGGGGGCACAGATACGCAGTATTTT. Translating it yields CASSQAGGTDTQYF.

The chain carries TRBV6-5 and TRBJ2-3, with D possibly TRBD2 on 5 matching bases. This CDR3 spans 15 amino acids. V lost 2 bases and J 6 bases, leaving 15 bases between the germline ends. Germline V lookup: CDR1 MNHEY, CDR2 SVGAGI. The CDR3 DNA follows: TGTGCCAGCAGTTACGATTGGCTCGGGATGGATACGCAGTATTTT. Translation gives CASSYDWLGMDTQYF.